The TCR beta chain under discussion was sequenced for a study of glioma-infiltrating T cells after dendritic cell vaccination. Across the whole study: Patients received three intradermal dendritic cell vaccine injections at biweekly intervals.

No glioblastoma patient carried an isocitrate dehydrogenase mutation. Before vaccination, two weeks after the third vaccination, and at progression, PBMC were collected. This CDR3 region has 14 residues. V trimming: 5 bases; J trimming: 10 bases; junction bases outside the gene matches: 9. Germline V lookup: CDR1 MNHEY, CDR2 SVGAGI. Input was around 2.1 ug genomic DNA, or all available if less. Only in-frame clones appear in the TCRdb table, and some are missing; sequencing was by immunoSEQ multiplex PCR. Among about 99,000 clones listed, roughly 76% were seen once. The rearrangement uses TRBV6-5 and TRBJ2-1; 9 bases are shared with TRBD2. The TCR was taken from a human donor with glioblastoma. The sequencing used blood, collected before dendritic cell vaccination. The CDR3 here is CASSDKRGVREQFF. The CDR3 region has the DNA TGTGCCAGCAGTGACAAGCGGGGGGTGAGGGAGCAGTTCTTC.